A single sample gave rise to the 14 T cell receptor beta chains below, sequenced in a study of circulating and synovial CD4+ cells in juvenile arthritis. Only in-frame clones appear in the TCRdb table, and some are missing; sequencing was by immunoSEQ multiplex PCR. The sample lists fewer than 35,000 clones; roughly 96% were seen once. Sequences were obtained from CD4+ T cells from blood. The source of these receptors is a human donor with juvenile idiopathic arthritis.

The V call is TRBV10-3, the J call TRBJ1-6; TRBD1 matches 7 bases. In germline, CDR1 is ENHRY, CDR2 SYGVKD. CDR3 length: 14 residues. Unmatched junction bases numbered 5, after V lost 7 bases and J lost 5 bases. The CDR3 spells CAITRDSNNSPLHF. The DNA of the CDR3 is TGTGCCATCACGCGGGACAGCAATAATTCACCCCTCCACTTT.

V usage is TRBV27 and J usage is TRBJ1-6; TRBD1 might be the D (5 bases). With 5 bases removed from V and 8 bases from J, the gap between germline ends came to 16 bases. Germline V gives CDR1 MNHEY, CDR2 SMNVEV (reference sequence). This CDR3 comprises 15 residues. CDR3: CASSPNARGYSPLHF. The CDR3 bases are TGTGCCAGCAGTCCAAACGCACGGGGGTATTCACCCCTCCACTTT.

The chain recombines TRBV29-1 with TRBJ2-5; TRBD2 might be the D (6 bases). Germline V lookup: CDR1 SQVTM, CDR2 ANQGSEA. With 4 bases removed from V and 7 bases from J, the gap between germline ends came to 19 bases. This CDR3 region has 14 residues. CDR3: CSVGAGGPGGTQYF. In DNA, the CDR3 is TGCAGCGTTGGGGCAGGTGGCCCCGGGGGGACCCAGTACTTC.

This rearrangement joins TRBV4-1 to TRBJ1-1; no firm D call. The CDR3 is made up of 14 amino acids. The germline V and J ends were trimmed by 4 bases and 2 bases, with 11 bases remaining between them. Per germline, CDR1 MGHRA and CDR2 YSYEKL. The CDR3 bases are TGCGCCAGCAGCCTGGAGGCGCCTAACACTGAAGCTTTCTTT. Residues: CASSLEAPNTEAFF.

A word on this clone: The junction shows a germline mismatch at one end, possibly a read error. Distinct nucleotide sequences in the sample also encode this CDR3. The chain has TRBV9 and TRBJ1-6; D perhaps matches TRBD1 (5 bases). Germline assignment: CDR1 SGDLS and CDR2 YYNGEE. This CDR3 is 14 amino acids long. CDR3 residues: CASSVRQGNSPLHF. In DNA, the CDR3 is TGTGCCAGCAGCGTACGCCAGGGTAATTCCCCCCTCCACTTT.

J is TRBJ2-2 and V is TRBV5-5; D might be TRBD1 (6 bases). Trimming took off 0 bases at V and 6 bases at J, with 12 bases between the two ends. Germline V gene lookup returns CDR1 SGHKS and CDR2 YYEKEE (reference sequence). CDR3 length equals 15 residues. Here the CDR3 reads CASSLAISGAGELFF. CDR3 DNA: TGTGCCAGCAGCTTGGCGATATCAGGGGCCGGGGAGCTGTTTTTT.

V is TRBV10-1 and J is TRBJ1-1; D is uncertain. Trimming pared 7 bases from V and 2 bases from J, leaving 11 bases between. CDR1 and CDR2 (germline): WNHNN, SYGVQD (reference sequence). The CDR3 covers 13 residues. Written as DNA, the CDR3 is TGCGCCAGCACGGAGGGAGGAAACACTGAAGCTTTCTTT. Its translation: CASTEGGNTEAFF.

The rearrangement uses TRBV30 and TRBJ1-1; the D is unclear. The length of the CDR3 is 12 residues. Germline assignment: CDR1 GTSNPN and CDR2 SVGIG (reference sequence). Trimming stripped 0 bases from V and 1 base from J, with 3 bases between. The CDR3 loop reads CAWSVKNTEAFF. The CDR3 DNA follows: TGTGCCTGGAGTGTCAAGAACACTGAAGCTTTCTTT.

A single count supports this clone. The chain has TRBV7-2 and TRBJ2-1, with TRBD2 matching 13 bases. The V gene's germline CDR1 is SGHTA and CDR2 FQGNSA. This CDR3 has 15 amino acids. V dropped 1 base and J dropped 8; count of bases not matched to a gene: 2. This chain's CDR3 is CASSLVTSGGHEQFF. The CDR3 DNA reads as TGTGCCAGCAGCTTAGTGACTAGCGGGGGGCATGAGCAGTTCTTC.

In its sample, this clone was seen a few times. The V and J genes are TRBV28 and TRBJ1-2; tentatively, D is TRBD1 (6 bases). Looked up from germline, CDR1 is MDHEN and CDR2 is SYDVKM. This CDR3 spans 12 amino acids. V was trimmed by 6 bases and J by 8 bases, leaving 13 bases between them. CDR3 in amino acids: CASSRRGLGYTF. The CDR3 nucleotides read TGTGCCAGCAGCCGTAGGGGGTTAGGCTACACCTTC.

The chain employs TRBV6-6 and TRBJ1-1; 7 nucleotides align to TRBD1. Germline assignment: CDR1 MNHNY and CDR2 SVGAGI (reference sequence). The V segment lost 0 bases and the J segment 4 bases; nucleotides outside the gene matches: 2. The CDR3 is 14 amino acids. CDR3 sequence reads: CASSYSQGGTEAFF. The CDR3 DNA follows: TGTGCCAGCAGTTACTCGCAGGGGGGCACTGAAGCTTTCTTT.

The chain carries TRBV18 and TRBJ1-1; 7 nucleotides align to TRBD1. Germline V CDR1 and CDR2: KGHSH, LQKENI. The junction had 2 bases not matched to a gene; V was cut back by 3 bases and J by 1 base. The CDR3 runs 14 residues. This CDR3 reads CASSPGQANTEAFF. CDR3 DNA sequence: TGTGCCAGCTCACCTGGACAGGCGAACACTGAAGCTTTCTTT.

This chain connects TRBV28 to TRBJ1-4; a possible D gene is TRBD1 (5 bases). CDR1 and CDR2 from the germline V gene are MDHEN and SYDVKM. The germline V and J ends were trimmed by 6 bases and 4 bases, with 12 bases remaining between them. The CDR3 is made up of 14 amino acids. CDR3 in amino acids: CASSRDRVNEKLFF. The CDR3 region has the DNA TGTGCCAGCAGCCGTGACAGAGTTAATGAAAAACTGTTTTTT. The full variable domain, completed using reference TRBV28 and TRBJ1-4, is DVKVTQSSRYLVKRTGEKVFLECVQDMDHENMFWYRQDPGLGLRLIYFSYDVKMKEKGDIPEGYSVSREKKERFSLILESASTNQTSMYLCASSRDRVNEKLFFGSGTQLSVL.

The chain has TRBV18 and TRBJ1-5, with D perhaps matching TRBD1 (5 bases). The length of the CDR3 is 15 residues. Trimming stripped 6 bases from V and 1 base from J, with 13 bases between. Germline CDR1 and CDR2: KGHSH and LQKENI. CDR3 nucleotides: TGTGCCAGCTCCTGGGGGGAGGGAAGCAATCAGCCCCAGCATTTT. Its protein product is CASSWGEGSNQPQHF.